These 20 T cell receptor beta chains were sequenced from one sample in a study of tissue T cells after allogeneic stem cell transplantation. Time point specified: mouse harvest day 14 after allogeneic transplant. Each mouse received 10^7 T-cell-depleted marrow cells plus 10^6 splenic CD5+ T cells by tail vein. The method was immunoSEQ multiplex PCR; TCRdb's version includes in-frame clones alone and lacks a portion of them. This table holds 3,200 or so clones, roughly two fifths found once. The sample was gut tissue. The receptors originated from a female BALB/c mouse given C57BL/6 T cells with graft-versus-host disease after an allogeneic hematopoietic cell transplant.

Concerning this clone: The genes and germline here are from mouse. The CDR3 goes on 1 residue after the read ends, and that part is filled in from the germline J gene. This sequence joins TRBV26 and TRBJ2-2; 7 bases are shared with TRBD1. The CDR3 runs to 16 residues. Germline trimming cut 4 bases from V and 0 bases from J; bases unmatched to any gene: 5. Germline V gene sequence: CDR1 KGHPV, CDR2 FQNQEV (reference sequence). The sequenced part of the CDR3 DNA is TGTGCCAGCAGTCCTCCGGGACAGCCAAACACCGGGCAGCTCTAC. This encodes CASSPPGQPNTGQLY. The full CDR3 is CASSPPGQPNTGQLYF.

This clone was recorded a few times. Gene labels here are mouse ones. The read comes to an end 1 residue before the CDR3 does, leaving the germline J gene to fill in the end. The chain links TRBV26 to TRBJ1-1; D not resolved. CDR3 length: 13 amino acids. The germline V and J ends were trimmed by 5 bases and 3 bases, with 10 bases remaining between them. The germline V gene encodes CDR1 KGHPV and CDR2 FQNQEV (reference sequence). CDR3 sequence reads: CASSFPGDTEVFF. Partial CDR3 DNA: TGTGCCAGCAGTTTCCCCGGGGACACAGAAGTCTTC.

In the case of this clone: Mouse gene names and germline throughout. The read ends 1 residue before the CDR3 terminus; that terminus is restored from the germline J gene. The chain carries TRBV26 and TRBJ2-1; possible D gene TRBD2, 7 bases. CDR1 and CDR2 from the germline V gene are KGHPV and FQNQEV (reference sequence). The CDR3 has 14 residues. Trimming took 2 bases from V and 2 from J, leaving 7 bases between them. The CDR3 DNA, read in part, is TGTGCCAGCAGTCTGGGGGGGCACTATGCTGAGCAGTTC. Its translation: CASSLGGHYAEQF. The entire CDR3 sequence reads CASSLGGHYAEQFF.

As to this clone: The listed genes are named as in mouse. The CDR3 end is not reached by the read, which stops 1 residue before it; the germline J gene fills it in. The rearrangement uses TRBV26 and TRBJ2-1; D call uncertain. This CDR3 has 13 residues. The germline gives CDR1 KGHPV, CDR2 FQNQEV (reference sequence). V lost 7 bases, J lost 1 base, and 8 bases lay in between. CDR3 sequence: CASKPVNYAEQFF. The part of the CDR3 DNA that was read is TGTGCCAGCAAGCCAGTAAACTATGCTGAGCAGTTC.

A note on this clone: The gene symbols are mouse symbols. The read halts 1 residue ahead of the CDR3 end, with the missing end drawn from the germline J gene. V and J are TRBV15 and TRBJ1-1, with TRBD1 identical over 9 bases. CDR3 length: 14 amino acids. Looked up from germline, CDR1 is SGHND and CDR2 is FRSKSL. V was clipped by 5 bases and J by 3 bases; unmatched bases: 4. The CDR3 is CASSPRDRDTEVFF. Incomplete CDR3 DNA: TGTGCCAGCAGTCCCCGGGACAGGGACACAGAAGTCTTC.

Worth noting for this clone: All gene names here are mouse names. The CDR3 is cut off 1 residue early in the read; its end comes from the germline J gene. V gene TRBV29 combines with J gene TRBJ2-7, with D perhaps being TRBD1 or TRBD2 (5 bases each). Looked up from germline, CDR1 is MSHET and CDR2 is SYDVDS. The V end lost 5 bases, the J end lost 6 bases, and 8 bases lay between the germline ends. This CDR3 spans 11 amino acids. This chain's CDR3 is CASSRGGEQYF. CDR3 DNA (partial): TGTGCTAGCAGTAGGGGCGGTGAACAGTAC. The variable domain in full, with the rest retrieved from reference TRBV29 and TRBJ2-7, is DMKVTQMPRYLIKRMGENVLLECGQDMSHETMYWYRQDPGLGLQLIYISYDVDSNSEGDIPKGYRVSRKKREHFSLILDSAKTNQTSVYFCASSRGGEQYFGPGTRLTVL.

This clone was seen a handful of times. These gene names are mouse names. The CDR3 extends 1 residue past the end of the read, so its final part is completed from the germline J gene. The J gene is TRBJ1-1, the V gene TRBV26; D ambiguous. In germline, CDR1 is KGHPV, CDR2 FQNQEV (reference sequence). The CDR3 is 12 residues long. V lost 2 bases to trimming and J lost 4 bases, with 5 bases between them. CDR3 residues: CASSLQSTEVFF. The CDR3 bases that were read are TGTGCCAGCAGTCTGCAGAGCACAGAAGTCTTC.

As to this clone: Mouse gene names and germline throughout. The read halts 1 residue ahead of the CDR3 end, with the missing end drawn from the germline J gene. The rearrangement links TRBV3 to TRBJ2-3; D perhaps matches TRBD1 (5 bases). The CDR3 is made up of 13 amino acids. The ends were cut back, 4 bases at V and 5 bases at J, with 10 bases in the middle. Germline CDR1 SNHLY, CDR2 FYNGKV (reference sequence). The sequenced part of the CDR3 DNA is TGTGCCAGCAGCTGGCAGGGAGGAGAAACGCTGTAT. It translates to CASSWQGGETLY. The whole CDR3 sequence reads CASSWQGGETLYF.

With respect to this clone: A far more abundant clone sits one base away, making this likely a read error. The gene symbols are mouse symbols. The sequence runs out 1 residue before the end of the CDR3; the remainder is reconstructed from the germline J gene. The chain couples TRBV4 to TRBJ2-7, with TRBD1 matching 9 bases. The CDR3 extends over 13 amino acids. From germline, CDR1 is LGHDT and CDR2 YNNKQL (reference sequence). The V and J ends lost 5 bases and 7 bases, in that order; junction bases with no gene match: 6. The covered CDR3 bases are TGTGCCAGCAGCCGGGACAGGGCGCCGGAACAGTAC. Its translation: CASSRDRAPEQY. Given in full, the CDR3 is CASSRDRAPEQYF.

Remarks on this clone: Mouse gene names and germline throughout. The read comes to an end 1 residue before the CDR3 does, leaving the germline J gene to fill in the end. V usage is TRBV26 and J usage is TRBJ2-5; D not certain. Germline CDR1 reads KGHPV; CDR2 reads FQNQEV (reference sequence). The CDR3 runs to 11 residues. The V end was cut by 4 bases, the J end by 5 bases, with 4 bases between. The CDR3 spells CASSRGDTQYF. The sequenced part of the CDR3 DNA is TGTGCCAGCAGTCGGGGAGACACCCAGTAC.

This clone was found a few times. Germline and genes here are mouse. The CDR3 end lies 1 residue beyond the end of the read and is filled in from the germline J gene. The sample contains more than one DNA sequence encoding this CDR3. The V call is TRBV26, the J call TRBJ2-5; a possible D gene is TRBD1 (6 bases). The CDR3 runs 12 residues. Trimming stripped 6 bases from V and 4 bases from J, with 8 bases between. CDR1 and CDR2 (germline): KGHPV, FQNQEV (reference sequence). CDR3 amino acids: CASSRTEDTQYF. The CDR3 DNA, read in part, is TGTGCCAGCAGCCGGACAGAAGACACCCAGTAC. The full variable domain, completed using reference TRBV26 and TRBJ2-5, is NSKVIQTPRYLVKGQGQKAKMRCIPEKGHPVVFWYQQNKNNEFKFLINFQNQEVLQQIDMTEKRFSAECPSNSPCSLEIQSSEAGDSALYLCASSRTEDTQYFGPGTRLLVL.

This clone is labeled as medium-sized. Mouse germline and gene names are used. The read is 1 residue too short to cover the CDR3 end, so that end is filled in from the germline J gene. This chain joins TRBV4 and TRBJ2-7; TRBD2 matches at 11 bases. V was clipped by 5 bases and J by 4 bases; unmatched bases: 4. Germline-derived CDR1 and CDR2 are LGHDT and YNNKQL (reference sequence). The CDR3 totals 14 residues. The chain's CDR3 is CASSPRDWGYEQYF. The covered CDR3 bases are TGTGCCAGCAGCCCTCGGGACTGGGGGTATGAACAGTAC.

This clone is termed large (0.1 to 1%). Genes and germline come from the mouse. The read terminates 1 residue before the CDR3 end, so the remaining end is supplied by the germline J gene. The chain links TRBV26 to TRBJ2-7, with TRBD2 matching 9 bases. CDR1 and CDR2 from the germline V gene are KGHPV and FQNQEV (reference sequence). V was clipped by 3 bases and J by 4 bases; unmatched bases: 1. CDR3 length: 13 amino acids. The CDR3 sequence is CASSLWGGYEQYF. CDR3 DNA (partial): TGTGCCAGCAGTCTCTGGGGGGGTTATGAACAGTAC.

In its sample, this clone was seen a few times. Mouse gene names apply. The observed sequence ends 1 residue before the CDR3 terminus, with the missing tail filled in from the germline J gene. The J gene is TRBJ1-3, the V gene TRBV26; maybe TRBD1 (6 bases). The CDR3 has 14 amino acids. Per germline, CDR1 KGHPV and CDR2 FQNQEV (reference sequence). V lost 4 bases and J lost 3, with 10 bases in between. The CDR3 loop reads CASSPQGGGNTLYF. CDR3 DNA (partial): TGTGCCAGCAGTCCACAGGGAGGTGGAAATACGCTCTAT.

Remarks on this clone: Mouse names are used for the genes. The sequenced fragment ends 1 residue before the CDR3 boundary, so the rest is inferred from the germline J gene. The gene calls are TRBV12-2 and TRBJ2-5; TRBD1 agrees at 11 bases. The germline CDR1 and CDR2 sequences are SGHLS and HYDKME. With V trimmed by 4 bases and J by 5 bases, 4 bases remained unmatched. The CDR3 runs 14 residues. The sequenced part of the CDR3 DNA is TGTGCCAGCTCCCCCGGGACAGGGGGAGACACCCAGTAC. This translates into CASSPGTGGDTQY. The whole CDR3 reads CASSPGTGGDTQYF.

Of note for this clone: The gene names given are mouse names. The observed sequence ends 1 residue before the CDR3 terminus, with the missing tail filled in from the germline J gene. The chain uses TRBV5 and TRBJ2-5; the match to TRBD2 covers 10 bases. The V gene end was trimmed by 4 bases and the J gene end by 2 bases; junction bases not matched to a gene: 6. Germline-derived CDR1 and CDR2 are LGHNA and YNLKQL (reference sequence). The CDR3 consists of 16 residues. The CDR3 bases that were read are TGTGCCAGCAGCCCATCTAACTGGGGGGGCCAAGACACCCAGTAC. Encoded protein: CASSPSNWGGQDTQY. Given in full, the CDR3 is CASSPSNWGGQDTQYF.

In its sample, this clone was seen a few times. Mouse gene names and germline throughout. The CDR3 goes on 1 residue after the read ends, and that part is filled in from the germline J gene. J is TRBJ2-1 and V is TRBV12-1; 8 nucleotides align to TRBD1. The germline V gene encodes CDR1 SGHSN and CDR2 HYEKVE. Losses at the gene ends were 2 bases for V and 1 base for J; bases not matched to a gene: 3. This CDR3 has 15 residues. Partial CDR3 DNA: TGTGCCAGCTCTCCCCGACAGGGGAACTATGCTGAGCAGTTC. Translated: CASSPRQGNYAEQF. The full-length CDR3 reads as CASSPRQGNYAEQFF. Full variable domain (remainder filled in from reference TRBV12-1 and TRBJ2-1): DSGVVQSPRHIIKEKGGRSVLTCIPISGHSNVVWYQQTLGKELKFLIQHYEKVERDKGFLPSRFSVQQFDDYHSEMNMSALELEDSAMYFCASSPRQGNYAEQFFGPGTRLTVL.

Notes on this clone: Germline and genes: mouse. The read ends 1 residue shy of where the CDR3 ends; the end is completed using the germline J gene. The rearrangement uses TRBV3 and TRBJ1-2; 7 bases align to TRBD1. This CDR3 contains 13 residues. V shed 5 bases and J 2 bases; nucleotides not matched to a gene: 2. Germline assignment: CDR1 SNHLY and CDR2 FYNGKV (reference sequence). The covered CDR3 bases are TGTGCCAGCAGCGAGACAGGGAACTCCGACTACACC. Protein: CASSETGNSDYT. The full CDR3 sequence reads CASSETGNSDYTF.

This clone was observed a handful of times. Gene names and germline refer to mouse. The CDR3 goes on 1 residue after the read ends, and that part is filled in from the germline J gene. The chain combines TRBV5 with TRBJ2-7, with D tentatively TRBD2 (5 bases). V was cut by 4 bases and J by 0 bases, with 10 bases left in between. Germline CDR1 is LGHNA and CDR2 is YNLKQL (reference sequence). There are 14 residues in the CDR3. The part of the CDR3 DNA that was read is TGTGCCAGCAGCCCCCCCCTGGGCTCCTATGAACAGTAC. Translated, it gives CASSPPLGSYEQY. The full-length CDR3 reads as CASSPPLGSYEQYF.

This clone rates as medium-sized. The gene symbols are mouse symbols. The sequenced part of the CDR3 DNA is TGCTCCAGCAGTCAATCTCGGGGTGTCTCCTATGAACAGTAC. Translation: CSSSQSRGVSYEQY. The CDR3 in full is CSSSQSRGVSYEQYF. The chain employs TRBV23 and TRBJ2-7. From the germline J gene comes the end of the CDR3, since the read stops 1 residue before it. Germline values: CDR1 KGHTA, CDR2 FQNQQP. The CDR3 spans 15 residues. Together with reference TRBV23 and TRBJ2-7, the CDR3 gives the full variable domain: DAAVTQKPRYLIKMKGQEAEMKCIPEKGHTAVFWYQQKQSKELKFLIYFQNQQPLDQIDMVKERFSAVCPSSSLCSLGIRTCEAEDSALYLCSSSQSRGVSYEQYFGPGTRLTVL.